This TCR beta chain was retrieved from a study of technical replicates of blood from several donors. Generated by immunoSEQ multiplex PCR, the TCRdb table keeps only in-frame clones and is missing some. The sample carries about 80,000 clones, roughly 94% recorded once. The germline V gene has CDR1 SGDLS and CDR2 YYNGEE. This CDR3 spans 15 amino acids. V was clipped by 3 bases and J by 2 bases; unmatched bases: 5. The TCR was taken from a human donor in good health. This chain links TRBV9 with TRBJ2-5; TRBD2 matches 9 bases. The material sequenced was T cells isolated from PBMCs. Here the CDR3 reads CASSGTSALQETQYF. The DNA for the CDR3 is TGTGCCAGCAGCGGGACTAGCGCTCTACAAGAGACCCAGTACTTC.